Listed below are T cell receptor beta chains from one sample, sequenced in a study of T-cell reconstitution after alpha-beta-depleted transplantation in children. MiXCR, applied by TCRdb to the PCR reads, yields one record per CDR3 protein. The table includes approximately 400,000 distinct CDR3 sequences, roughly 10% detected once. The source was PBMCs from the stem cell graft donor, collected from the stem cell graft. Receptors originate from a human donor who donated a stem cell graft to a child with acute myeloid leukemia. CDR3s include the opening cysteine and the closing phenylalanine or tryptophan. D genes are given only for firm matches. A row's size may be missing; if present it is once, few, many or a size class.

cdr3_aa: CASSGWADTQYF
cdr3_nt: TGTGCCAGCAGTGGCTGGGCAGATACGCAGTATTTT
cdr3_length: 12
clone_size: .
d_call: .
v_call: TRBV25-1
j_call: TRBJ2-3

cdr3_aa: CASRRRGSSTDTQYF
cdr3_nt: TGTGCCAGCAGGAGGAGAGGATCTAGCACAGATACGCAGTATTTT
cdr3_length: 15
clone_size: .
d_call: .
v_call: TRBV3-1
j_call: TRBJ2-3

cdr3_aa: CASGSGPISGNTIYF
cdr3_nt: TGTGCTAGTGGTTCGGGACCGATCTCTGGAAACACCATATATTTT
cdr3_length: 15
clone_size: .
d_call: .
v_call: TRBV12-5
j_call: TRBJ1-3

cdr3_aa: CASSATGQAADTQYF
cdr3_nt: TGTGCCAGCTCAGCGACAGGGCAGGCGGCAGATACGCAGTATTTT
cdr3_length: 15
clone_size: few
d_call: TRBD1
v_call: TRBV18
j_call: TRBJ2-3

cdr3_aa: CSGRGQGGNEQFF
cdr3_nt: TGCAGCGGCCGGGGACAGGGCGGCAATGAGCAGTTCTTC
cdr3_length: 13
clone_size: .
d_call: TRBD1
v_call: TRBV29-1
j_call: TRBJ2-1

cdr3_aa: CSALTGAYEQYF
cdr3_nt: TGCAGCGCATTGACAGGGGCCTACGAGCAGTACTTC
cdr3_length: 12
clone_size: few
d_call: TRBD1
v_call: TRBV29-1
j_call: TRBJ2-7

cdr3_aa: CSARDPLAGLDTQYF
cdr3_nt: TGCAGTGCTAGAGACCCACTAGCGGGGCTAGATACGCAGTATTTT
cdr3_length: 15
clone_size: .
d_call: TRBD2
v_call: TRBV20-1
j_call: TRBJ2-3

cdr3_aa: CASSPEGSYSNQPQHF
cdr3_nt: TGCGCCAGCAGCCCCGAGGGGAGCTATAGCAATCAGCCCCAGCATTTT
cdr3_length: 16
clone_size: many
d_call: .
v_call: TRBV5-1
j_call: TRBJ1-5

cdr3_aa: CASSRHQAKGYTF
cdr3_nt: TGTGCCAGCAGCCGACATCAGGCGAAGGGCTACACCTTC
cdr3_length: 13
clone_size: .
d_call: .
v_call: TRBV6-1
j_call: TRBJ1-2

cdr3_aa: CASSFNSGANVLTF
cdr3_nt: TGTGCCAGCAGCTTCAACTCTGGGGCCAACGTCCTGACTTTC
cdr3_length: 14
clone_size: many
d_call: .
v_call: TRBV7-9
j_call: TRBJ2-6

cdr3_aa: CASSHEDTQYF
cdr3_nt: TGTGCCAGCAGCCATGAAGATACGCAGTATTTT
cdr3_length: 11
clone_size: many
d_call: .
v_call: TRBV14
j_call: TRBJ2-3

cdr3_aa: CSAFAASGSYNEQFF
cdr3_nt: TGCAGTGCTTTCGCAGCGTCGGGGTCCTACAATGAGCAGTTCTTC
cdr3_length: 15
clone_size: few
d_call: .
v_call: TRBV20-1
j_call: TRBJ2-1

cdr3_aa: CAPWDSETQYF
cdr3_nt: TGTGCTCCGTGGGATTCGGAGACCCAGTACTTC
cdr3_length: 11
clone_size: many
d_call: .
v_call: TRBV10-3
j_call: TRBJ2-5

cdr3_aa: CASSQDRGNYGYTF
cdr3_nt: TGCGCCAGCAGCCAAGATCGGGGTAACTATGGCTACACCTTC
cdr3_length: 14
clone_size: many
d_call: .
v_call: TRBV4-3
j_call: TRBJ1-2

cdr3_aa: CASSPGTGSNYDGYTF
cdr3_nt: TGCGCCAGCAGCCCGGGGACAGGGAGTAACTATGATGGCTACACCTTC
cdr3_length: 16
clone_size: .
d_call: TRBD1
v_call: TRBV5-1
j_call: TRBJ1-2

cdr3_aa: CASSLVGLAGGEQYF
cdr3_nt: TGTGCCAGCAGTTTAGTTGGACTAGCGGGAGGCGAGCAGTACTTC
cdr3_length: 15
clone_size: many
d_call: TRBD2
v_call: TRBV12-3/TRBV12-4
j_call: TRBJ2-7

cdr3_aa: CASSPGGRGYTF
cdr3_nt: TGTGCCAGCAGCCCAGGCGGGAGGGGCTACACCTTC
cdr3_length: 12
clone_size: .
d_call: .
v_call: TRBV7-3
j_call: TRBJ1-2

cdr3_aa: CSASRQGQETQYF
cdr3_nt: TGCAGTGCTAGTCGACAGGGACAAGAGACCCAGTACTTC
cdr3_length: 13
clone_size: many
d_call: TRBD1
v_call: TRBV20-1
j_call: TRBJ2-5

cdr3_aa: CSAQGGGSGRAGNEQFF
cdr3_nt: TGCAGTGCCCAGGGAGGAGGTAGCGGGAGGGCAGGTAATGAGCAGTTCTTC
cdr3_length: 17
clone_size: .
d_call: TRBD2
v_call: TRBV20-1
j_call: TRBJ2-1

cdr3_aa: CASSLMGNEQFF
cdr3_nt: TGTGCCAGCAGCTTAATGGGCAATGAGCAGTTCTTC
cdr3_length: 12
clone_size: .
d_call: .
v_call: TRBV7-2
j_call: TRBJ2-1

cdr3_aa: CASSLTGGKADTQYF
cdr3_nt: TGTGCCAGCAGTTTAACCGGGGGCAAGGCAGATACGCAGTATTTT
cdr3_length: 15
clone_size: many
d_call: .
v_call: TRBV12-3/TRBV12-4
j_call: TRBJ2-3

cdr3_aa: CASSTQAGNTIYF
cdr3_nt: TGTGCCAGCAGTACACAGGCGGGAAACACCATATATTTT
cdr3_length: 13
clone_size: few
d_call: .
v_call: TRBV6-5
j_call: TRBJ1-3

cdr3_aa: CSIFVASNYGYTF
cdr3_nt: TGCAGCATCTTCGTGGCCAGCAACTATGGCTACACCTTC
cdr3_length: 13
clone_size: few
d_call: .
v_call: TRBV29-1
j_call: TRBJ1-2

cdr3_aa: CSVRFPNQPQHF
cdr3_nt: TGCAGCGTTAGGTTCCCCAATCAGCCCCAGCATTTT
cdr3_length: 12
clone_size: few
d_call: .
v_call: TRBV29-1
j_call: TRBJ1-5

cdr3_aa: CASSPRVGRTEAFF
cdr3_nt: TGTGCCAGCAGCCCGCGAGTGGGGAGGACTGAAGCTTTCTTT
cdr3_length: 14
clone_size: few
d_call: .
v_call: TRBV3-1
j_call: TRBJ1-1

cdr3_aa: CAWSGTVNTEAFF
cdr3_nt: TGTGCCTGGAGTGGGACGGTGAACACTGAAGCTTTCTTT
cdr3_length: 13
clone_size: few
d_call: .
v_call: TRBV30
j_call: TRBJ1-1

cdr3_aa: CSAREGRGRDYGYTF
cdr3_nt: TGCAGTGCTAGAGAGGGTAGGGGGCGCGACTATGGCTACACCTTC
cdr3_length: 15
clone_size: few
d_call: TRBD1
v_call: TRBV20-1
j_call: TRBJ1-2